This T cell receptor (beta chain) was found in a study of identical twins. TCRdb processed the 5' RACE reads anew with MiXCR; each CDR3 protein has one entry. This table holds 240,000 or so distinct CDR3 sequences, more than 9% found once. The V gene lost 8 bases and the J gene lost 2 bases, with 12 bases spanning the gap. CDR3 size: 13 residues. Germline values: CDR1 MNHEY, CDR2 SMNVEV (reference sequence). In its sample, this clonotype was seen many times. The source of this sequence is a man aged 45-65 years in good health. The chain couples TRBV27 to TRBJ1-1; D is undetermined. Sequenced material: memory T cells sorted from blood. CDR3 DNA: TGTGCCAGCTCCGGCCGAATTAACACTGAAGCTTTCTTT. Its protein is CASSGRINTEAFF.